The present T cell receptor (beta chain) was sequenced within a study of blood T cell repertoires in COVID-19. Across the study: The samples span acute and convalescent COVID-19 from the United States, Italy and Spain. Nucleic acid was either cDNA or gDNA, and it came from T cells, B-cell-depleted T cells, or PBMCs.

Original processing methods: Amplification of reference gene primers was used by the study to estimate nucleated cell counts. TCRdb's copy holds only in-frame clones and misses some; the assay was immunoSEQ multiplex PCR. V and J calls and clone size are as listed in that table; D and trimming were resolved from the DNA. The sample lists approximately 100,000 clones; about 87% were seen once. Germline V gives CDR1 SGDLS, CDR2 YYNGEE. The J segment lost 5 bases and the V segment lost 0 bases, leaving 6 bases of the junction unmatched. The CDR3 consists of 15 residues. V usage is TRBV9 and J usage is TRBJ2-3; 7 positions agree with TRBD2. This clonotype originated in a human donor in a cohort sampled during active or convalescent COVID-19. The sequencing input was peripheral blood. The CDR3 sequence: CASSVARGGRDTQYF. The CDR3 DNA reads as TGTGCCAGCAGCGTAGCTCGCGGGGGTAGAGATACGCAGTATTTT. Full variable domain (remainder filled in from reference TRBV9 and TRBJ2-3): DSGVTQTPKHLITATGQRVTLRCSPRSGDLSVYWYQQSLDQGLQFLIQYYNGEERAKGNILERFSAQQFPDLHSELNLSSLELGDSALYFCASSVARGGRDTQYFGPGTRLTVL.